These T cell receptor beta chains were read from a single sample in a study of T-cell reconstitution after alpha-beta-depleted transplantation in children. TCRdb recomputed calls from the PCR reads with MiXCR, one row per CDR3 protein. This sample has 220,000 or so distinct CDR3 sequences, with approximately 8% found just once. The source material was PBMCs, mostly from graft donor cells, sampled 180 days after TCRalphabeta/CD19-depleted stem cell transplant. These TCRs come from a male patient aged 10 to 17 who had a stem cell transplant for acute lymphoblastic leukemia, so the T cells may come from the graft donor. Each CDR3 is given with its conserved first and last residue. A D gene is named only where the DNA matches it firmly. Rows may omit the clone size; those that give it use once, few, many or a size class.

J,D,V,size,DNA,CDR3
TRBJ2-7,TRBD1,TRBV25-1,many,TGTGCCAGCAGTGGGGGACAGGGAAGAAACTACGAGCAGTACTTC,CASSGGQGRNYEQYF
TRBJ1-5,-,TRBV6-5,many,TGTGCCAGCAGTTCTTTTTATAGCAATCAGCCCCAGCATTTT,CASSSFYSNQPQHF
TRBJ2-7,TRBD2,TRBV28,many,TGTGCCAGCAGCCGAGCAGCGGGAGGCTACGGCTCCTACGAGCAGTACTTC,CASSRAAGGYGSYEQYF
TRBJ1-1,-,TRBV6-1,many,TGTGCCAGCAGACAGGGTACCAACACTGAAGCTTTCTTT,CASRQGTNTEAFF
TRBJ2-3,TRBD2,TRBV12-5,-,TGTGCTAGTGGTTTACCCTCAGCGGGAGGCACAGATACGCAGTATTTT,CASGLPSAGGTDTQYF
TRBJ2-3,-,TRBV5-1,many,TGCGCCAGCAGCTTGGAGGGCTTCACAGATACGCAGTATTTT,CASSLEGFTDTQYF
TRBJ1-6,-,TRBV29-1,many,TGCAGCGTGGCGAAGACCTATAATTCACCCCTCCACTTT,CSVAKTYNSPLHF
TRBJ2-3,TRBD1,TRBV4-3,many,TGCGCCAGCAGCCAAGATTTCAGGGGGCGTACAGATACGCAGTATTTT,CASSQDFRGRTDTQYF
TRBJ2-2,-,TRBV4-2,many,TGTGCCAGCAGTCAGCGGAGTTTGTCGGGGGAGCTGTTTTTT,CASSQRSLSGELFF
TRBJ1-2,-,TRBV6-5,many,TGTGCCAGCAGTCCCCCAGGCTACAAGGGCTACACCTTC,CASSPPGYKGYTF
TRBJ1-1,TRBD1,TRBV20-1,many,TGCAGTGTTCGCAGGGGGCGCTCAAGTTTCATGAACGCTCAAGCTTTCTTT,CSVRRGRSSFMNAQAFF
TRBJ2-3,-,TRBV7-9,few,TGTGCCAGCAGCGGGGGGACAAGCACAGATACGCATTATTTT,CASSGGTSTDTHYF
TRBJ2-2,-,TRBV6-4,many,TGTGCCACCCAGGACAGTGCTAACACCGGGGAGCTGTTTTTT,CATQDSANTGELFF
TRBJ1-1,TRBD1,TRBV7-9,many,TGTGCCAGCAGTCGGGACAGTAACACTGAAGCTTTCTTT,CASSRDSNTEAFF
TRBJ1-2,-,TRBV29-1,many,TGCAGCGCCCAACCTCCGGGGCTGTATGGCTACACCTTC,CSAQPPGLYGYTF
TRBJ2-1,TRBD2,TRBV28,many,TGTGCCAGCAGTTTATTAGCGGGACCTCCCGGGGGTGAGCAGTTCTTC,CASSLLAGPPGGEQFF
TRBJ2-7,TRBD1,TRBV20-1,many,TGCAGTGCAAGGGGGCTTTTCTCCTCCTACGAGCAGTACTTC,CSARGLFSSYEQYF
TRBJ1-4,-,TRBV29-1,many,TGCAGCGTTGGGGCTACAGGGTACAGCGAAAAACTGTTTTTT,CSVGATGYSEKLFF
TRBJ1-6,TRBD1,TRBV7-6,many,TGTGCCAGCAGCTTGGGACAGGGGGATAATTCACCCCTCCACTTT,CASSLGQGDNSPLHF
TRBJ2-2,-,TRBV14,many,TGTGCCAGCAGCTCTAGAAACACCGGGGAGCTGTTTTTT,CASSSRNTGELFF
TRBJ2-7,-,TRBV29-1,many,TGCAGCGTGATGAGGAGGGGAAGCTCCTACGAGCAGTACTTC,CSVMRRGSSYEQYF
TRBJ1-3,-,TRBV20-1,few,TGCAGTGCTAGAGATCGGACCTCTGGAAACACCATATATTTT,CSARDRTSGNTIYF
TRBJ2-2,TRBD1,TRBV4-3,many,TGCGCCAGCAGCCTACCTGGACAGGCCGGGGAGCTGTTTTTT,CASSLPGQAGELFF
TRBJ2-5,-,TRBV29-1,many,TGCAGCGACCGGGACCCAGGACGAGAGACCCAGTACTTC,CSDRDPGRETQYF